The present T cell receptor beta chain was sequenced within a study of T cell repertoires in cytomegalovirus infection. Study summary: Public TCR beta signature analysis indicated the presence of both CMV infection and matching HLA type. Overall study findings and caveats: Adding up the frequency of public TCR beta families identified people who carried CMV plus the relevant HLA. Within the response measured ex vivo, HLA-C-restricted CMV-specific TCR beta clonotypes were dominant.

CDR3 size: 17 residues. With 3 bases clipped from V and 1 base from J, the junction kept 9 bases outside the gene matches. This clonotype was seen repeatedly, ten times or more. No antigen is known for it. TCRdb ran MiXCR on the reads and lists one entry per CDR3 protein. The sample shows fewer than 85,000 distinct CDR3 sequences, 3% to 4.5% of them seen only once. The receptor's source is a human donor in good health (CMV status not recorded). Some clones in this sample may be carry-over from other donors' samples. The sample taken for sequencing was PBMCs. The rearrangement joins TRBV12-3 or TRBV12-4 to TRBJ2-5; 9 nucleotides agree with TRBD2. CDR3 nucleotide sequence: TGTGCCAGCAGTTTTTCCCCCTCGCGGGAGGGCCAAGAGACCCAGTACTTC. It translates to CASSFSPSREGQETQYF.